A selection of T cell receptor beta chains follows, all from one sample in a study of T cell changes during pregnancy in multiple sclerosis. Libraries were prepared by immunoSEQ multiplex PCR; TCRdb keeps only in-frame clonotypes and omits some of them. The sample yields over 30,000 clones, about 91% seen once. The sequenced sample was CD4+ T cells from peripheral blood mononuclear cells, obtained in the third trimester of pregnancy. Source of these receptors: a female donor with multiple sclerosis, enrolled in a pregnancy study. Both conserved end residues are trimmed from each CDR3. The order of the fields is CDR3 length, V gene, J gene, CDR3 protein.

length: 13; V: TRBV27; J: TRBJ1-2; CDR3: ASSLRATADYGYT
length: 14; V: TRBV28; J: TRBJ2-5; CDR3: ASSLGRSRVAETQY
length: 12; V: TRBV5-1; J: TRBJ2-5; CDR3: ASSPGQGRETQY
length: 13; V: TRBV5-1; J: TRBJ1-4; CDR3: ASKVGVEAREKLF
length: 12; V: TRBV19; J: TRBJ1-2; CDR3: ASSMGQVYYGYT
length: 14; V: TRBV11-2; J: TRBJ2-3; CDR3: ASSLTGLAGEDTQY
length: 13; V: TRBV18; J: TRBJ2-7; CDR3: ASSLLAGGSYEQY
length: 12; V: TRBV6-4; J: TRBJ1-2; CDR3: ASSDIWRGDGYT
length: 13; V: TRBV4-3; J: TRBJ2-7; CDR3: ASSRGQGGSYEQY
length: 12; V: TRBV2; J: TRBJ2-5; CDR3: ASRAPGDRETQY
length: 15; V: TRBV21-1; J: TRBJ2-1; CDR3: ASSKVRAGFSYNEQF
length: 13; V: TRBV28; J: TRBJ2-7; CDR3: ANPTTGTGCHEQY
length: 13; V: TRBV29-1; J: TRBJ2-3; CDR3: SVGRTSGYTDTQY
length: 12; V: TRBV2; J: TRBJ1-2; CDR3: ASSTGRNFYGYT
length: 15; V: TRBV7-2; J: TRBJ2-1; CDR3: ASSSRPTSGRIYEQF